One sample yielded the 15 T cell receptor beta chains listed below, sequenced in a study of T cell repertoires in cytomegalovirus infection. TCRdb re-called the reads with MiXCR, one entry per CDR3 protein. The data show approximately 500,000 distinct CDR3 sequences, roughly 12% seen once. Input material: PBMCs. The receptors were gathered from a human donor in good health (CMV status not recorded). Some clones in this sample may be carry-over from other donors' samples.

The chain carries TRBV5-6 and TRBJ1-1; D might be TRBD1 (5 bases). With 4 bases removed from V and 4 bases from J, the gap between germline ends came to 17 bases. Germline lookup yields CDR1 SGHDT and CDR2 YYEEEE. The CDR3 extends over 15 amino acids. For the CDR3, the DNA is TGTGCCAGCAGCGGGGACTCAATTCGCAGCACTGAAGCTTTCTTT. Its translation is CASSGDSIRSTEAFF.

This clonotype was detected ten times or more. CDR3 region: CASSLWTNEQFF. For the CDR3, the DNA is TGTGCCAGCAGCTTATGGACCAATGAGCAGTTCTTC. The chain couples TRBV7-2 to TRBJ2-1; D gene uncertain. The V gene lost 2 bases and the J gene lost 6 bases, with 5 bases spanning the gap. The CDR3 length is 12 residues. The germline CDR1 and CDR2 sequences are SGHTA and FQGNSA.

J is TRBJ2-2 and V is TRBV29-1, with D tentatively TRBD1 (5 bases). Trimming pared 6 bases from V and 1 base from J, leaving 9 bases between. Germline CDR1 and CDR2: SQVTM and ANQGSEA. The CDR3 is 13 residues long. CDR3 in DNA: TGCAGCGTGGTTGGACAGAACACCGGGGAGCTGTTTTTT. Its translation: CSVVGQNTGELFF.

The sample holds many counts of this clonotype. V is TRBV20-1 and J is TRBJ2-7; D is possibly TRBD1 (5 bases). Trimming left V 5 bases short and J 9 bases short, with 17 bases between. The CDR3 is 12 amino acids. Germline V gene sequence: CDR1 DFQATT, CDR2 SNEGSKA (reference sequence). In DNA, the CDR3 is TGCAGTGCTGCCCTTCCGCAGGGTAGGCAGTACTTC. Translating it yields CSAALPQGRQYF.

This clonotype was recorded at least ten times. The chain is built from TRBV2 and TRBJ2-5, with a weak D call TRBD1 (6 bases). V was trimmed by 10 bases and J by 1 base, leaving 16 bases between them. Germline V CDR1 and CDR2: SNHLY, FYNNEI. The CDR3 length is 14 residues. As DNA, the CDR3 is TGTGCCACCTCTATCGGACAGATCCAAGAGACCCAGTACTTC. Translating gives CATSIGQIQETQYF.

This clonotype was counted between two and nine times. This chain links TRBV2 with TRBJ1-2; D not resolved. CDR3 length equals 15 residues. Trimming cost V 4 bases and J 1 base, with 13 bases left between them. Germline loops: CDR1 SNHLY, CDR2 FYNNEI. CDR3 DNA: TGTGCCAGCAGTGGGGTAGCAGGAGTTAACTATGGCTACACCTTC. Its protein product is CASSGVAGVNYGYTF.

In its sample, this clonotype was seen many times. The V gene is TRBV5-5, the J gene TRBJ2-3, with a tentative D call TRBD2 (6 bases). The germline V and J ends were trimmed by 4 bases and 0 bases, with 12 bases remaining between them. CDR1 and CDR2 from the germline V gene are SGHKS and YYEKEE (reference sequence). CDR3 length equals 15 residues. CDR3 region: CASSILASSTDTQYF. The CDR3, as DNA: TGTGCCAGCAGCATCCTAGCGTCTAGCACAGATACGCAGTATTTT.

The chain links TRBV20-1 to TRBJ2-1; 10 nucleotides align to TRBD2. CDR1 and CDR2 (germline): DFQATT, SNEGSKA (reference sequence). The trim removed 5 bases at V and 1 base at J, leaving 5 bases unmatched. CDR3 length: 15 residues. CDR3 nucleotide sequence: TGCAGTGCTGTTAGGACTAGCGGATCCTACAATGAGCAGTTCTTC. It codes for CSAVRTSGSYNEQFF.

Many counts were recorded for this clonotype. This sequence joins TRBV19 and TRBJ1-5; no clear D gene. V lost 8 bases and J lost 1, with 6 bases in between. This CDR3 is 12 amino acids long. CDR1 is LNHDA, CDR2 SQIVND, per germline (reference sequence). The CDR3 coding sequence is TGTGCCAGTGATGTCAGCAATCAGCCCCAGCATTTT. Protein: CASDVSNQPQHF.

This clonotype came up many times. The V gene is TRBV7-3, the J gene TRBJ2-5; 9 bases agree with TRBD2. V shed 2 bases, J shed 4 bases, and the junction held 5 bases outside the gene matches. CDR3 size: 15 residues. Germline CDR1 and CDR2: SGHTA and FQGTGA. The CDR3 protein is CASSLRAGGTETQYF. The CDR3 DNA reads as TGTGCCAGCAGCTTACGAGCGGGGGGAACAGAGACCCAGTACTTC.

This clonotype was seen only a few times. The V and J genes are TRBV9 and TRBJ2-1, with D hard to call. Trimming took 1 base from V and 8 from J, leaving 13 bases between them. This CDR3 region has 14 residues. The V gene's germline CDR1 is SGDLS and CDR2 YYNGEE. The CDR3 nucleotides are TGTGCCAGCAGCGTAATGGGCGCGGTCTATGAGCAGTTCTTC. Protein sequence: CASSVMGAVYEQFF.

This clonotype was detected many times. The genes are TRBV28 and TRBJ2-3; the match to TRBD1 covers 8 bases. CDR3 length: 13 residues. Losses at the gene ends were 7 bases for V and 6 bases for J; bases not matched to a gene: 6. Germline values: CDR1 MDHEN, CDR2 SYDVKM. The CDR3 DNA reads TGTGCCAGCACCCAGGGGGCGCGGGATACGCAGTATTTT. Encoded protein: CASTQGARDTQYF.

This clonotype was observed many times. The J gene is TRBJ2-2, the V gene TRBV7-9; 9 bases agree with TRBD1. V lost 7 bases to trimming and J lost 4 bases; unmatched junction nucleotides: 7. Per the germline V gene, CDR1 is SEHNR and CDR2 is FQNEAQ (reference sequence). This CDR3 comprises 15 residues. The CDR3 loop reads CASTPGQGSTGELFF. The CDR3 coding sequence is TGTGCCAGCACCCCGGGACAGGGAAGCACCGGGGAGCTGTTTTTT.

Many counts were recorded for this clonotype. The V and J genes are TRBV29-1 and TRBJ2-7, with 11 nucleotides matching TRBD1. Germline V CDR1 and CDR2: SQVTM, ANQGSEA. The CDR3 extends over 13 amino acids. The V and J ends lost 4 bases and 5 bases, in that order; junction bases with no gene match: 4. The CDR3 DNA is TGCAGCGTTGCTAGGGACAGGGGGGACGAGCAGTACTTC. Translation gives CSVARDRGDEQYF.

The rearrangement uses TRBV7-9 and TRBJ2-3; 11 bases are a match to TRBD2. The V gene end was trimmed by 5 bases and the J gene end by 5 bases; junction bases not matched to a gene: 12. Germline CDR1 reads SEHNR; CDR2 reads FQNEAQ (reference sequence). The CDR3 sequence is 17 residues long. The CDR3 region has the DNA TGTGCCAGCAGCCCAAGAGAGACTAGCGGGGCTGGAGATACGCAGTATTTT. This sequence encodes CASSPRETSGAGDTQYF.